This paragraph covers one T cell receptor (beta chain) sequence. In the original workflow: Cell counts per sample came from amplifying reference gene primers. Data came from immunoSEQ multiplex PCR; TCRdb stores just in-frame clones and leaves some out. That table furnishes V, J and clone size, whereas the DNA furnished D and trimming. Found here are just over 250,000 clones, approximately 89% of them singletons; the top ten hold about a tenth. This entry is derived from a study of blood T cell repertoires in COVID-19. The source material was peripheral blood. This TCR was sampled from a woman in her seventies with COVID-19, enrolled during active disease.

CDR3 residues: CASSLGGIHQPQHF. CDR3 nucleotide sequence: TGTGCCAGCAGTTTAGGGGGGATACATCAGCCCCAGCATTTT. The chain carries TRBV27 and TRBJ1-5, with TRBD1 as a possible D gene (5 bases). Trimming shortened V by 2 bases and J by 5 bases, and 10 bases separated the two germline ends. The CDR3 loop spans 14 amino acids. The germline V gene has CDR1 MNHEY and CDR2 SMNVEV (reference sequence).